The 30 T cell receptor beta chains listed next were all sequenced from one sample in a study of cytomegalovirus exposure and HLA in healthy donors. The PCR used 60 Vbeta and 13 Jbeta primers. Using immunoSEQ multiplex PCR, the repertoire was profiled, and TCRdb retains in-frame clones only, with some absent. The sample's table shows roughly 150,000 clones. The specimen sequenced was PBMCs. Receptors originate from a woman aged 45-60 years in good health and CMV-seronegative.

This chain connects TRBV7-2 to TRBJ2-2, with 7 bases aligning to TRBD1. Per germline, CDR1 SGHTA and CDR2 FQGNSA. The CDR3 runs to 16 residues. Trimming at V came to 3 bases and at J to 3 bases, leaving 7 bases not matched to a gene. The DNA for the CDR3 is TGTGCCAGCAGCTTGACCGGACAGGCGGACACCGGGGAGCTGTTTTTT. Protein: CASSLTGQADTGELFF.

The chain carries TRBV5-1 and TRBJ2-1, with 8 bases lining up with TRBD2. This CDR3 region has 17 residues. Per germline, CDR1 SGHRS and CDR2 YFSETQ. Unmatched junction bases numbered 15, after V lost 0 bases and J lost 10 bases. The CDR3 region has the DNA TGCGCCAGCAGCTTGGCGGGGAAAATAGCGGGGCCCCAGGAGCAGTTCTTC. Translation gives CASSLAGKIAGPQEQFF. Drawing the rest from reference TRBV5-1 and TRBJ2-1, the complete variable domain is KAGVTQTPRYLIKTRGQQVTLSCSPISGHRSVSWYQQTPGQGLQFLFEYFSETQRNKGNFPGRFSGRQFSNSRSEMNVSTLELGDSALYLCASSLAGKIAGPQEQFFGPGTRLTVL.

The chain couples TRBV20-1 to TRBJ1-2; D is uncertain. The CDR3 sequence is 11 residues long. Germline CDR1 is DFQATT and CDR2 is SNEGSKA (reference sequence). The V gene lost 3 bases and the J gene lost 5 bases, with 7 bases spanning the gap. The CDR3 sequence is CSASLRYGYTF. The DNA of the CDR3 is TGCAGTGCTAGTCTACGGTATGGCTACACCTTC.

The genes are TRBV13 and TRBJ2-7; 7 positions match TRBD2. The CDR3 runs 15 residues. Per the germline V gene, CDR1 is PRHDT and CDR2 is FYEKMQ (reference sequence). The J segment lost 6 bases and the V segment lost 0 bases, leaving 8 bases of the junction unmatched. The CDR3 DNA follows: TGTGCCAGCAGCTTAGGCCGGGGAGGGGCGAGCGAGCAGTACTTC. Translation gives CASSLGRGGASEQYF.

The DNA for the CDR3 is TGTGCCAGCAGCCAGGGACAGGGGGATTATGAGCAGTTCTTC. Translation: CASSQGQGDYEQFF. This rearrangement joins TRBV4-2 to TRBJ2-1, with 11 nucleotides matching TRBD1. CDR1 is LGHNA, CDR2 YNFKEQ, per germline. CDR3 length equals 14 residues. V lost 3 bases to trimming and J lost 8 bases; unmatched junction nucleotides: 3.

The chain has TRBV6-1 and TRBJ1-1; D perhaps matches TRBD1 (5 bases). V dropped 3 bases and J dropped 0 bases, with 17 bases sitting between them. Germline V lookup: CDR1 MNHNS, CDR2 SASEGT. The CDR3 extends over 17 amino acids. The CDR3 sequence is CASSENRLPTMNTEAFF. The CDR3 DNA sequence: TGTGCCAGCAGTGAGAACAGGTTACCGACGATGAACACTGAAGCTTTCTTT.

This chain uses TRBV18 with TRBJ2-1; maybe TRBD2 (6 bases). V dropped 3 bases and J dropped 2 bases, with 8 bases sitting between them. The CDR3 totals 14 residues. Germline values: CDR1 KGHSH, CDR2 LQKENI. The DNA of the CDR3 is TGTGCCAGCTCACCGTCGGGGGCCTACAATGAGCAGTTCTTC. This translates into CASSPSGAYNEQFF.

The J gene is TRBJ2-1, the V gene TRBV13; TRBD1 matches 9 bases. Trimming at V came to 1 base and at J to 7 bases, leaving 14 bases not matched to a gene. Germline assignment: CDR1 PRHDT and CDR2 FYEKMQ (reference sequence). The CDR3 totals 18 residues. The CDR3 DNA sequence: TGTGCCAGCAGCTTAGAATGGGTACAGGGACAGGGACTAAATGAGCAGTTCTTC. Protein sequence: CASSLEWVQGQGLNEQFF.

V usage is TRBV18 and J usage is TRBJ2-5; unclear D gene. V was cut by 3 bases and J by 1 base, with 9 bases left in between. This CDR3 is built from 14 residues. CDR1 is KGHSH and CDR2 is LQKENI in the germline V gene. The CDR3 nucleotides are TGTGCCAGCTCACCTGCGACAACCCAAGAGACCCAGTACTTC. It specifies CASSPATTQETQYF.

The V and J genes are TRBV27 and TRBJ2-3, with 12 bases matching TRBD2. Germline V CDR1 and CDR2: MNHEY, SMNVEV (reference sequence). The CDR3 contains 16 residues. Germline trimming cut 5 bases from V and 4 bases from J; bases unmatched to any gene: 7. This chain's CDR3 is CASSPGLAGNPDTQYF. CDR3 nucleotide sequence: TGTGCCAGCAGTCCCGGACTAGCGGGAAACCCAGATACGCAGTATTTT.

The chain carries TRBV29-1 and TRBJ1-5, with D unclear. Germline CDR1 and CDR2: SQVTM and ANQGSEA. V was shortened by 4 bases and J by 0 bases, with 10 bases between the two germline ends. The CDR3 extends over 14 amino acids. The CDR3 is CSVAPLYSNQPQHF. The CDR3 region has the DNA TGCAGCGTTGCCCCCCTTTATAGCAATCAGCCCCAGCATTTT.

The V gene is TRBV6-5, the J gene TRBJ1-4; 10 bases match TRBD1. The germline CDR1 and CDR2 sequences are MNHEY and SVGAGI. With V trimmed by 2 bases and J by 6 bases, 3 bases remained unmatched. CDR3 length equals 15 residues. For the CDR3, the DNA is TGTGCCAGCAGTTACGGTGGGACAGGGGATGAAAAACTGTTTTTT. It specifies CASSYGGTGDEKLFF.

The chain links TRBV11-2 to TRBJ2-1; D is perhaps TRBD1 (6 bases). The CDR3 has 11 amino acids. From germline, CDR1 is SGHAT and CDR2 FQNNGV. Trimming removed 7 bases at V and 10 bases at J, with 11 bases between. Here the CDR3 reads CASTPGQEQFF. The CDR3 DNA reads TGTGCCAGCACCCCAGGACAGGAGCAGTTCTTC.

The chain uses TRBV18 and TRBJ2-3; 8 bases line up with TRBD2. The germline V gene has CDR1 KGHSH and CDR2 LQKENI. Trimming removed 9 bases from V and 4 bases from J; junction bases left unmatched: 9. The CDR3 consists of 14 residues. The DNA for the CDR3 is TGTGCCAGGGGCTCCGGCGGGGGGCCAGATACGCAGTATTTT. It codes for CARGSGGGPDTQYF.

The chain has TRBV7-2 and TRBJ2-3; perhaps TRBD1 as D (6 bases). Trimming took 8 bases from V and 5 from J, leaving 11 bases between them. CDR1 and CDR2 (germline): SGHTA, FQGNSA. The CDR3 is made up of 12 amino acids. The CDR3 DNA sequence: TGTGCCAGCGCCTACAGGGAAGATACGCAGTATTTT. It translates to CASAYREDTQYF.

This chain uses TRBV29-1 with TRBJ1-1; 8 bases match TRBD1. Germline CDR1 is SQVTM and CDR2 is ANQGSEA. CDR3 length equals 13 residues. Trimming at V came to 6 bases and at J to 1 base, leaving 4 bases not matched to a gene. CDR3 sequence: CSVKGQENTEAFF. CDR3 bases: TGCAGCGTCAAGGGACAGGAGAACACTGAAGCTTTCTTT.

The CDR3 region has the DNA TGTGCCAGCAGCCTCCACGGGATCGGGAAGCCCCAGCATTTT. It yields the protein CASSLHGIGKPQHF. The V gene is TRBV27, the J gene TRBJ1-5; no definite D call. CDR1 MNHEY and CDR2 SMNVEV come from the germline V gene (reference sequence). This CDR3 has 14 residues. Trimming cost V 6 bases and J 8 bases, with 17 bases left between them.

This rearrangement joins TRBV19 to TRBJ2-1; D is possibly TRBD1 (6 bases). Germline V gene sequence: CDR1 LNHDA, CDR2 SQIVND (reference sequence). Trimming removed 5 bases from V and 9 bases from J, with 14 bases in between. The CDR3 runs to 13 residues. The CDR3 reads CASSDTGKAEQFF. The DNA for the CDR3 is TGTGCCAGTAGTGACACAGGGAAAGCTGAGCAGTTCTTC. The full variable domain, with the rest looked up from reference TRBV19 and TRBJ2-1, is DGGITQSPKYLFRKEGQNVTLSCEQNLNHDAMYWYRQDPGQGLRLIYYSQIVNDFQKGDIAEGYSVSREKKESFPLTVTSAQKNPTAFYLCASSDTGKAEQFFGPGTRLTVL.

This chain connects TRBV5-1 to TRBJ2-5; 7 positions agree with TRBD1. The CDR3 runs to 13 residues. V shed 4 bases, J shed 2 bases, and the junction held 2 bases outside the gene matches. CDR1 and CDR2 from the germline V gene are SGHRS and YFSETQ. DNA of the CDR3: TGCGCCAGCAGCCAGGGGGTTCAAGAGACCCAGTACTTC. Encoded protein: CASSQGVQETQYF.

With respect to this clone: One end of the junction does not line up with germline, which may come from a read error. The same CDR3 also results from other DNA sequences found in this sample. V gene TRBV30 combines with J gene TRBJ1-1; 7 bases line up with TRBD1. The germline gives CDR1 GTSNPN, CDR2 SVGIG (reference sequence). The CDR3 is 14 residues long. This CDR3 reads CAWSVLTGYTEAFF. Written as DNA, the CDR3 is TGTGCCTGGAGTGTACTGACAGGGTACACTGAGGCTTTCTTT.

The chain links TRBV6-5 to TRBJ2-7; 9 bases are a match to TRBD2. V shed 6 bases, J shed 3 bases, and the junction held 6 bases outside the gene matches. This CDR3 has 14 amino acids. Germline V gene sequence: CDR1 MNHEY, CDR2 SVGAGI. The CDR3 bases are TGTGCCAGCAGCCGTATAGCGGGAGACTACGAGCAGTACTTC. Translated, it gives CASSRIAGDYEQYF.

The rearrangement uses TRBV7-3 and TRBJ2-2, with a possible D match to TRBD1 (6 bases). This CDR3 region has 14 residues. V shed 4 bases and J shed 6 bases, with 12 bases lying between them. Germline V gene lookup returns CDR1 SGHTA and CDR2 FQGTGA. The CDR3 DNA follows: TGTGCCAGCAGCTCCCCGACAGGAGCCGGGGAGCTGTTTTTT. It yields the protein CASSSPTGAGELFF. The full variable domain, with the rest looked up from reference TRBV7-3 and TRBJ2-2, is GAGVSQTPSNKVTEKGKYVELRCDPISGHTALYWYRQSLGQGPEFLIYFQGTGAADDSGLPNDRFFAVRPEGSVSTLKIQRTERGDSAVYLCASSSPTGAGELFFGEGSRLTVL.

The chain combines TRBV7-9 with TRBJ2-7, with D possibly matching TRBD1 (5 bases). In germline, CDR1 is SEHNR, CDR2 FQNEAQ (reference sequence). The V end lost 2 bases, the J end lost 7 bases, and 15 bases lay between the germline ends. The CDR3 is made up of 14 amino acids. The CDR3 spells CASSLTLGEAEQYF. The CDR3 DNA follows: TGTGCCAGCAGCTTAACTCTAGGGGAAGCAGAGCAGTACTTC.

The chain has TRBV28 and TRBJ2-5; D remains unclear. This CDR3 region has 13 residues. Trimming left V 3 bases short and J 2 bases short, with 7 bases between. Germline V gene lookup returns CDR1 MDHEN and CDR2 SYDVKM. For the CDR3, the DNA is TGTGCCAGCAGTTTTAAACGGCAAGAGACCCAGTACTTC. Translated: CASSFKRQETQYF.

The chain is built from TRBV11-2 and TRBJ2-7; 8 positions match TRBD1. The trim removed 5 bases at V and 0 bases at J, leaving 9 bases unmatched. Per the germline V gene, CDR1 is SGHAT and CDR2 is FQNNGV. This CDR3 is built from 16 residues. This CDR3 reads CASSAQGAIPSYEQYF. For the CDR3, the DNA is TGTGCCAGCAGCGCCCAGGGGGCGATTCCCTCCTACGAGCAGTACTTC.

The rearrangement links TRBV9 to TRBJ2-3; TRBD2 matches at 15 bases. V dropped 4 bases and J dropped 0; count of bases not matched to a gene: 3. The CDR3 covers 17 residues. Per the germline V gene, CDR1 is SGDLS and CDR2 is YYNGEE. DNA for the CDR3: TGTGCCAGCAGCACGGGACTAGCGGGAGGCAGCACAGATACGCAGTATTTT. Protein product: CASSTGLAGGSTDTQYF. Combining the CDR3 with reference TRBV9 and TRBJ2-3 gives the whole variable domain DSGVTQTPKHLITATGQRVTLRCSPRSGDLSVYWYQQSLDQGLQFLIQYYNGEERAKGNILERFSAQQFPDLHSELNLSSLELGDSALYFCASSTGLAGGSTDTQYFGPGTRLTVL.

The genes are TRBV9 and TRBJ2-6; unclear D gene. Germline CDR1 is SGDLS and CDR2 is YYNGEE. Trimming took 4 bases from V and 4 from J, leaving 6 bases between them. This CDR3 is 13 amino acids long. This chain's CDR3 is CASSPQGANVLTF. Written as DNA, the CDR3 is TGTGCCAGCAGCCCCCAAGGGGCCAACGTCCTGACTTTC.

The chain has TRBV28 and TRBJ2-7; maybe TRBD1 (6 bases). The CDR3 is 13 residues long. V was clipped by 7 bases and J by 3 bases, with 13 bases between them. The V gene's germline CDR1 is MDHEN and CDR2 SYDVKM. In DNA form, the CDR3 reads TGTGCCAGCAACCTTAACAGGGTCTACGAGCAGTACTTC. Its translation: CASNLNRVYEQYF.

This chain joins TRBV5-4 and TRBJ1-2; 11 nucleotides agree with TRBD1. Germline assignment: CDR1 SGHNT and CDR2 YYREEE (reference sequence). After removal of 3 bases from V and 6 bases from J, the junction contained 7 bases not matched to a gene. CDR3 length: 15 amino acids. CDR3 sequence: CASSWWTGGRDGYTF. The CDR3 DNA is TGTGCCAGCAGCTGGTGGACAGGGGGCCGTGATGGCTACACCTTC. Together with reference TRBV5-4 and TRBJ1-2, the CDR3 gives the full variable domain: ETGVTQSPTHLIKTRGQQVTLRCSSQSGHNTVSWYQQALGQGPQFIFQYYREEENGRGNFPPRFSGLQFPNYSSELNVNALELDDSALYLCASSWWTGGRDGYTFGSGTRLTVV.

CDR3 sequence: CATSRDPGSYNEQFF. As DNA, the CDR3 is TGTGCCACCAGCAGAGATCCTGGCAGCTACAATGAGCAGTTCTTC. J is TRBJ2-1 and V is TRBV15; D unclear. CDR1 and CDR2 from the germline V gene are LNHNV and YYDKDF (reference sequence). The CDR3 consists of 15 residues. Trimming removed 0 bases at V and 3 bases at J, with 9 bases between.